This TCR beta chain appears in the sequencing data of a study of molecular identifiers for immune sequencing clone quantification (dated by TCRdb to the late 2010s). About the study as a whole: For a replicate experiment, RNA from 20,000 or 100,000 naive CD8 T cells was divided into five aliquots, of which four were sequenced. The study was a methods study using CD8 T cells to benchmark molecular-identifier clustering-based TCR repertoire sequencing (MIDCIRS) and TCR RNA copy counting. Points the paper makes about the study in general: Spiked-in Jurkat TCR RNA equivalent to a single cell was reported to be detectable even among one million naive CD8 T cells. The sizes of highly expanded clones could end up underestimated when identical TCR molecules share a barcode. Modeling estimated 2.5 to 3.5 recovered TCR RNA copies per cell, compared with about 10 by digital PCR, which implies about 30% capture efficiency. When barcode sub-clustering was not used, chimeric consensus sequences inflated TCR diversity, with chimeras reaching as high as 47%. In CMV-specific effector cells, clones with more than 20 RNA copies accounted for over 99% of molecules, whereas in naive cells such clones accounted for under 1%. Spiked-in Jurkat TCR RNA (approximately 10 copies' worth), which is not part of the donor repertoire, was contained in the naive libraries.

The method behind the library was PCR. Sequencing relied on an Illumina HiSeq 4000. Bulk TCR libraries were made following a previously described method, with the TCR primers given in Table S5. Total RNA was purified with the Qiagen AllPrep DNA/RNA kit. Before analysis, reads from multiple sequencing runs of the same library were pooled. In the original analysis: Reads were retained only if an exact TCR constant sequence was present, and the retained reads were trimmed to 150 nt and grouped according to their 12-nt molecular barcodes. Reads inside each barcode group were sub-clustered using a 15% Levenshtein threshold, and a quality-weighted consensus sequence was constructed for each RNA molecule. Non-functional sequences were filtered out, along with any lower-count sequence sitting one edit away from another sequence. Based on a fit of two negative binomial distributions, barcode sub-clusters having less than 20% of the maximum read count were discarded. Starting from the raw public reads, TCRdb applied fastp trimming at Q25, assembled clones with MiXCR and retained in-frame beta chains. Each entry is one CDR3 protein sequence, shown with its most common DNA and genes. The V and J calls, along with clone size, are taken from TCRdb and not from the paper's own processing. Across this sample there are over 600,000 distinct CDR3 sequences, with 20% seen only once. The ten top clones hold roughly 0.83% of the sample.

This clonotype was counted ten times or more. Its antigen is unknown. Base qualities are missing; no much larger clone stands one base away. Libraries of naive CD8 T cells were generated from roughly 20,000 to 1,000,000 sorted cells, with 10%, 30% or 50% of the purified RNA used. Naive CD8 T cells were FACS-sorted as CD8+CD4-CCR7+CD45RA+ on a BD FACSAria II into RLT Plus buffer. Detection sensitivity was tested by spiking Jurkat RNA equal to over 8 TCR copies' worth into samples containing 20,000-1,000,000 naive CD8 T cells. CD8 T cells were enriched using RosetteSep CD8+ T Cell Enrichment Cocktail and Ficoll-Paque, and the enriched cells then underwent ACK red cell lysis. Looking up the germline V gene yields CDR1 MNHNS and CDR2 SASEGT. Taken from cysteine to phenylalanine, the CDR3 has 13 residues. Only the CDR3 DNA stays, 39 bases, in frame from base 1. Trimming costs V 4 bases and J 15 bases, and their ends lie 19 bases apart.

The TCR was taken from a human donor in good health. Some libraries in this study had Jurkat cell RNA spiked in. The sequenced sample consisted of naive CD8+ T cells from blood, with Jurkat cell RNA spiked in. Taken with the paper, the label for cell subset or site translates to: FACS-sorted CD8+CD4-CCR7+CD45RA+ naive T cells. This chain joins TRBV6-1 to TRBJ2-1; the D match is possibly TRBD1 or TRBD2, with 5 bases aligned in each. The CDR3 reads as follows: CASSGTGTPTMFF. In nucleotides, the sequence is TGTGCCAGCAGTGGAACCGGGACGCCGACTATGTTCTTC.